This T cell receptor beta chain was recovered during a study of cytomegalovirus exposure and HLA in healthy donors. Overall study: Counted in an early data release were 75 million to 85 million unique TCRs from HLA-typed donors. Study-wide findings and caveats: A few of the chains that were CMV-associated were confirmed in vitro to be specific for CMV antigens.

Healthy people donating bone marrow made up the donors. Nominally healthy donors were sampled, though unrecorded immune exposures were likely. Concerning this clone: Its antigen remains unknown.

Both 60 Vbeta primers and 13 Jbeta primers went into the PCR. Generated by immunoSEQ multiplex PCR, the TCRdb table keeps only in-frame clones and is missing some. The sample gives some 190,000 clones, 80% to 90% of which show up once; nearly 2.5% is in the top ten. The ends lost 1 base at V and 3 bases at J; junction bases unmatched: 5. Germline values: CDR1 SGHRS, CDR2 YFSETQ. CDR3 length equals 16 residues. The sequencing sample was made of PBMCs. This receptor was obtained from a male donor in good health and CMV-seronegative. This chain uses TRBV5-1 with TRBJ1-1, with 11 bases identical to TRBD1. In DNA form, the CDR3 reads TGCGCCAGCAGCTTGCTGCGGGGACAGGGGGACACTGAAGCTTTCTTT. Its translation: CASSLLRGQGDTEAFF. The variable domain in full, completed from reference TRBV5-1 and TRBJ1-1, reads KAGVTQTPRYLIKTRGQQVTLSCSPISGHRSVSWYQQTPGQGLQFLFEYFSETQRNKGNFPGRFSGRQFSNSRSEMNVSTLELGDSALYLCASSLLRGQGDTEAFFGQGTRLTVV.